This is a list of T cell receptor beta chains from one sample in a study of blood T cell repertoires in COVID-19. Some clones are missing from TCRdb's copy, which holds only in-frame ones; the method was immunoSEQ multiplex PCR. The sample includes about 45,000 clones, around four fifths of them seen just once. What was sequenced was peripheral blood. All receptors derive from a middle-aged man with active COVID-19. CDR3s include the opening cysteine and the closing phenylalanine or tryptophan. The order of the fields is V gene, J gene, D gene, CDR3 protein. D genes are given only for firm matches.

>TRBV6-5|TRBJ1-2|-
CASSYRHPDDYGYTF
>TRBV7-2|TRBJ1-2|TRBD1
CASSLQTGSNYGYTF
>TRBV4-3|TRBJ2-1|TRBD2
CASSQDGLASNNEQFF
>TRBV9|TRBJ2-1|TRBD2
CASSNPPGLVDNEQFF
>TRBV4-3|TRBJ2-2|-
CASGEFTSRTGELFF
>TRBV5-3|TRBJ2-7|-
CARSLREDRNSAISYEQYF
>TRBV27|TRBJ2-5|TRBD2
CASSLAGVGETQYF
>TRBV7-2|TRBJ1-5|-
CASSHDSMRPQHF
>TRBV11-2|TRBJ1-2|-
CASSPNSGFMGYTF
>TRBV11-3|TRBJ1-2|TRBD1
CASTLQGSYGYTF
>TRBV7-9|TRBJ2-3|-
CASRAQGPDTQYF
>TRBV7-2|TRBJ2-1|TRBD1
CASSPDRNSYNEQFF
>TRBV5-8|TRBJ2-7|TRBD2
CASSLLSGGTYEQYF
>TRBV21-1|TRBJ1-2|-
CASSNRTGGGYTF
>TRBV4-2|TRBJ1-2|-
CASSHPKAWRYNYGYTF